The source of this TCR beta chain is a study of blood T cell repertoires in COVID-19. Original data processing: Using reference gene primer amplification, nucleated cell counts were estimated. Some clones are missing from TCRdb's copy, which holds only in-frame ones; the method was immunoSEQ multiplex PCR. V and J calls and clone size are as listed in that table; D and trimming were resolved from the DNA. The sample includes 300,000 or so clones, 75% to 90% of them seen just once. Trimming took 4 bases from V and 7 from J; bases not matched to a gene: 10. The length of the CDR3 is 15 residues. Germline V gene sequence: CDR1 LGHNA, CDR2 YSLEER.

The material sequenced was peripheral blood. The chain links TRBV4-3 to TRBJ2-1; 7 bases fit TRBD2. The sequence came from a woman aged 40 to 49 who had recovered from COVID-19. As DNA, the CDR3 is TGCGCCAGCAGCCGCCTAACGGGGGAGGGAAATGAGCAGTTCTTC. Translating it yields CASSRLTGEGNEQFF.